What follows are 9 T cell receptor beta chains derived from one specimen sequenced in a study of T cells in tuberculosis. Clones were sequenced by immunoSEQ multiplex PCR, and TCRdb holds only the in-frame ones, with some missing. The sample carries 31,000 or so clones, around 88% recorded once. Time point indicated: new active TB diagnosis, blood taken before or within 7 days of starting treatment. This material consisted of PBMCs, taken at tuberculosis diagnosis. The receptors shown here come from an adult with tuberculosis.

J is TRBJ2-5 and V is TRBV2, with a tentative D call TRBD2 (7 bases). This CDR3 is 15 amino acids long. Germline V gives CDR1 SNHLY, CDR2 FYNNEI. Trimming shortened V by 5 bases and J by 5 bases, and 18 bases separated the two germline ends. The CDR3 DNA reads as TGTGCCAGCAGTACCCTGGGGGGGCCAGCGGAGACCCAGTACTTC. Protein sequence: CASSTLGGPAETQYF.

As for this clone: One end of the junction is discordant with germline, which a read error may explain. This rearrangement joins TRBV7-2 to TRBJ2-7; D is ambiguous. The CDR3 sequence is 13 residues long. Germline-derived CDR1 and CDR2 are SGHTA and FQGNSA. The DNA of the CDR3 is TGTGCCAGCAGATTAGACATGTCCTACGAGCAGTACTTC. It codes for CASRLDMSYEQYF.

This clone was recorded only once. The chain recombines TRBV6-1 with TRBJ2-7; possibly TRBD2 for D (7 bases). Trimming took 3 bases from V and 1 from J, leaving 10 bases between them. This CDR3 is built from 14 residues. The germline V gene has CDR1 MNHNS and CDR2 SASEGT. The CDR3 region is CASSDRGGSYEQYF. The CDR3 DNA reads TGTGCCAGCAGTGACAGGGGAGGGTCCTACGAGCAGTACTTC.

The table lists this clone with a few counts. The chain is built from TRBV2 and TRBJ2-7; D remains unclear. CDR3 length: 11 residues. Per the germline V gene, CDR1 is SNHLY and CDR2 is FYNNEI. V gave up 6 bases and J gave up 6 bases, with 9 bases separating them. The CDR3 coding sequence is TGTGCCAGCAGCCCGCTCGGCGAGCAGTACTTC. Protein product: CASSPLGEQYF. Based on the CDR3 plus reference TRBV2 and TRBJ2-7, the full variable domain is EPEVTQTPSHQVTQMGQEVILRCVPISNHLYFYWYRQILGQKVEFLVSFYNNEISEKSEIFDDQFSVERPDGSNFTLKIRSTKLEDSAMYFCASSPLGEQYFGPGTRLTVT.

The chain couples TRBV6-6 to TRBJ1-2; possible D gene TRBD1, 6 bases. CDR3 length equals 14 residues. The V gene lost 3 bases and the J gene lost 0 bases, with 8 bases spanning the gap. Germline-derived CDR1 and CDR2 are MNHNY and SVGAGI (reference sequence). The CDR3 region is CASSYQGSNYGYTF. The DNA for the CDR3 is TGTGCCAGCAGTTATCAGGGGTCTAACTATGGCTACACCTTC.

V is TRBV30 and J is TRBJ2-5, with unresolved D. CDR1 is GTSNPN and CDR2 is SVGIG in the germline V gene (reference sequence). This CDR3 is built from 12 residues. V lost 0 bases and J lost 5, with 7 bases in between. The CDR3 spells CAWSVLRETQYF. Written as DNA, the CDR3 is TGTGCCTGGAGTGTACTGCGGGAGACCCAGTACTTC.

The chain is built from TRBV5-1 and TRBJ1-4; 8 bases match TRBD1. There are 16 residues in the CDR3. J lost 4 bases, V lost 4 bases, and 9 bases had no gene match. From germline, CDR1 is SGHRS and CDR2 YFSETQ. The CDR3 nucleotides are TGCGCCAGCAGCATCGGACAGGGAATAAGTAATGAAAAACTGTTTTTT. The encoded protein is CASSIGQGISNEKLFF.

The V call is TRBV30, the J call TRBJ1-4, with TRBD1 matching over 7 bases. V dropped 7 bases and J dropped 8; count of bases not matched to a gene: 7. Germline V gene sequence: CDR1 GTSNPN, CDR2 SVGIG (reference sequence). The CDR3 is made up of 12 amino acids. The CDR3 sequence: CALTRGSEKLFF. Here the CDR3 DNA reads TGTGCCTTAACCAGGGGGAGCGAAAAACTGTTTTTT.

This chain uses TRBV9 with TRBJ2-7; 9 positions agree with TRBD1. With V trimmed by 0 bases and J by 0 bases, 4 bases remained unmatched. The V gene's germline CDR1 is SGDLS and CDR2 YYNGEE. The CDR3 consists of 16 residues. For the CDR3, the DNA is TGTGCCAGCAGCGTAGCTGGGACAGGGAGCTCCTACGAGCAGTACTTC. This translates into CASSVAGTGSSYEQYF.